This TCR beta chain was recovered during a study of blood T cell repertoires in COVID-19. Across the study: In each case, the material was cDNA or gDNA derived from T cells, B-cell-depleted T cells, or PBMCs.

Authors' processing steps: Amplifying reference gene primers gave estimates of nucleated cell counts. Data came from immunoSEQ multiplex PCR; TCRdb stores just in-frame clones and leaves some out. D and trimming were read from the DNA, whereas the V and J calls and clone size are those reported in that table. Of around 700,000 clones detected, around 89% appear once; the ten largest clones hold over 0.2%. The CDR3 is 16 residues long. CDR1 SGHVS and CDR2 FQNEAQ come from the germline V gene. V was clipped by 2 bases and J by 2 bases; unmatched bases: 6. This chain connects TRBV7-8 to TRBJ2-5, with 9 bases that match TRBD2. Sequencing was performed on peripheral blood. The clonotype originates from a woman aged 18-35 years with acute or convalescent COVID-19. The CDR3 coding sequence is TGTGCCAGCAGCTTAATTCGAGCGGGGGGTCAAGAGACCCAGTACTTC. It translates to CASSLIRAGGQETQYF.